This TCR beta chain originates from a study of T cell responses to AZD1222 COVID-19 vaccine. Findings and limits, study-wide: At baseline, just five to seven AZD1222 recipients tested seropositive.

Assay: immunoSEQ multiplex PCR; the TCRdb copy retains only in-frame clones and omits some. The table includes 150,000 to 200,000 clones, more than 85% detected once. Details on this clone: What it recognizes is unknown.

The germline CDR1 and CDR2 sequences are SGDLS and YYNGEE. This CDR3 has 16 amino acids. V gave up 0 bases and J gave up 4 bases, with 16 bases separating them. This clonotype was sampled from an adult in good health. This chain connects TRBV9 to TRBJ1-2; D is unclear. The sample here was peripheral blood, taken on day 0 of AZD1222 vaccination. The DNA for the CDR3 is TGTGCCAGCAGCGTAGGAGCGGAGTTAGTGTCCTATGGCTACACCTTC. Translating gives CASSVGAELVSYGYTF.